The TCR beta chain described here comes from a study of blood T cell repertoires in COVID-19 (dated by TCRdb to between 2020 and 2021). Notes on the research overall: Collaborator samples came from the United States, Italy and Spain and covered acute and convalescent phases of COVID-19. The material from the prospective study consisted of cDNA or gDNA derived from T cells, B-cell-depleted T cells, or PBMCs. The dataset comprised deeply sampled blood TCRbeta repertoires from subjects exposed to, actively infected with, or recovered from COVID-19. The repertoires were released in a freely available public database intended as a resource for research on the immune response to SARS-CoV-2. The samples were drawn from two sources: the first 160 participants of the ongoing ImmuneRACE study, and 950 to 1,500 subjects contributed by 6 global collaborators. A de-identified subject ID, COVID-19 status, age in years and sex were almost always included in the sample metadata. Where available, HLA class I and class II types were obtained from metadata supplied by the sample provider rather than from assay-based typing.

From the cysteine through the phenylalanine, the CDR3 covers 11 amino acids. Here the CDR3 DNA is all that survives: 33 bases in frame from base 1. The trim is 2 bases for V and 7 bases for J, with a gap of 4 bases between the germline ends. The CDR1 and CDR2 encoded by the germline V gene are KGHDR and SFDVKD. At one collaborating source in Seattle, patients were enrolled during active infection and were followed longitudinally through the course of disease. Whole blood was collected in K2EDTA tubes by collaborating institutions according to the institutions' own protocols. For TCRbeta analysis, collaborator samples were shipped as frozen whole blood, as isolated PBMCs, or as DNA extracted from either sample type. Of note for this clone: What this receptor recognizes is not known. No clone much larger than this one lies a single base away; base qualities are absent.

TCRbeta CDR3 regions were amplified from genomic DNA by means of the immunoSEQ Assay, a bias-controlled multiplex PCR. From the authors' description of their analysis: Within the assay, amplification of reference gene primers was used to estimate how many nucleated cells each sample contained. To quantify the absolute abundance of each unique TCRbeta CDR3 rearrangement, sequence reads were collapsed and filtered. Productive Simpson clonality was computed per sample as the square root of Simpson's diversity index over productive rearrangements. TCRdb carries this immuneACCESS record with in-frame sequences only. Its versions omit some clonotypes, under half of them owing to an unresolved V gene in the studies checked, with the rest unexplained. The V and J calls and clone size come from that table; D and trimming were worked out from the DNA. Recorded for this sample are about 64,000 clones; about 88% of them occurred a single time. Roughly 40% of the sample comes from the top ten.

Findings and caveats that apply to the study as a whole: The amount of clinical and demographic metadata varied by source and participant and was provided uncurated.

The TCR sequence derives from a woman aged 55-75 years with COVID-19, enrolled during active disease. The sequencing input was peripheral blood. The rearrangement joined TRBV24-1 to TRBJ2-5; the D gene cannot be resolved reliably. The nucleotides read TGTGCCACCAGTGATTCTAGGACCCAGTACTTC. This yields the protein CATSDSRTQYF.